This T cell receptor beta chain was observed in a study of T cells after yellow fever vaccination. In its sample, this clonotype was seen many times. They built TCR cDNA with 5'RACE template switching, a step that put in a universal primer site and UMIs. A single record per CDR3 protein comes from TCRdb applying MiXCR to the 5' RACE reads. The sample has over 110,000 distinct CDR3 sequences, roughly 8% seen once. Per germline, CDR1 KGHSH and CDR2 LQKENI. The junction had 6 bases not matched to a gene; V was cut back by 2 bases and J by 7 bases. The length of the CDR3 is 15 residues. This chain joins TRBV18 and TRBJ2-2; TRBD1 matches at 8 bases. Specimen: CD4+ T cells sorted from PBMCs, collected 5 days after the yellow fever booster vaccination. The clonotype comes from a man aged 25-45 years who received the YFV17D yellow fever vaccine. As DNA, the CDR3 is TGTGCCAGCTCACCAGCGCAGGGGGCTATCGGGGAGCTGTTTTTT. It is translated as CASSPAQGAIGELFF.